Presented here are 27 T cell receptor beta chains from one specimen sequenced in a study of blood T cells in healthy people across ages. Combining a sample-barcoded 5' primer with a J-beta primer mix, a second PCR ran for about 7 to 11 cycles. One entry per CDR3 protein, called by TCRdb with MiXCR from the 5' RACE reads. The sample records roughly 730,000 distinct CDR3 sequences, about 56% being singletons. Sequenced sample: blood. The receptors were sampled from a middle-aged man in good health.

CDR3 bases: TGTGCCAGCAGTGAATCCGGGACAGGGCTCAATCGGAGGCCTGAAGCTTTCTTT. It is translated as CASSESGTGLNRRPEAFF. The rearrangement uses TRBV25-1 and TRBJ1-1, with 9 bases matching TRBD1. The CDR3 loop spans 18 amino acids. V dropped 1 base and J dropped 6; count of bases not matched to a gene: 15. Germline CDR1 and CDR2: MGHDK and SYGVNS.

This sequence joins TRBV11-3 and TRBJ2-1; 7 positions match TRBD1. Trimming removed 0 bases from V and 7 bases from J; junction bases left unmatched: 6. Germline loops: CDR1 SGHNT, CDR2 YENEEA. This CDR3 has 15 residues. CDR3 residues: CASSLDLTGPNEQFF. CDR3 nucleotides: TGTGCCAGCAGCTTAGATCTGACAGGGCCGAATGAGCAGTTCTTC.

The chain has TRBV20-1 and TRBJ2-3; 9 nucleotides match TRBD2. J was trimmed by 3 bases and V by 1 base; bases with no gene match: 11. The germline V gene has CDR1 DFQATT and CDR2 SNEGSKA (reference sequence). The CDR3 runs to 17 residues. The CDR3 DNA sequence: TGCAGTGCTAGAGGCCTGGGGGCTAGCGGGACGACAGATACGCAGTATTTT. Residues: CSARGLGASGTTDTQYF.

This clonotype was picked up a small number of times. The V and J genes are TRBV10-3 and TRBJ2-4, with 7 bases lining up with TRBD1. The end of the DNA aligns better with TRBJ2-7, so the J call may be wrong. Germline assignment: CDR1 ENHRY and CDR2 SYGVKD. There are 13 residues in the CDR3. The CDR3 DNA reads as TGTGCCATCAGCCGAGGACAGGACTACGAGCAGTACTTC. The encoded protein is CAISRGQDYEQYF.

The chain has TRBV20-1 and TRBJ2-1, with 8 positions matching TRBD2. With 0 bases clipped from V and 8 bases from J, the junction kept 6 bases outside the gene matches. Germline values: CDR1 DFQATT, CDR2 SNEGSKA (reference sequence). The CDR3 sequence is 14 residues long. The CDR3, as DNA: TGCAGTGCTAGAGACGGGACTAGTTTTGATGAGCAGTTCTTC. Translating gives CSARDGTSFDEQFF.

This clonotype occurred a few times. CDR3 DNA sequence: TGTGCCAGCAGTTTTGACCCGTACAATGAGCAGTACTTC. The encoded protein is CASSFDPYNEQYF. The chain has TRBV12-3 or TRBV12-4 and TRBJ2-5; D gene uncertain. V was trimmed by 3 bases and J by 11 bases, leaving 16 bases between them. This CDR3 has 13 amino acids.

The chain carries TRBV11-1 and TRBJ2-5; 8 bases map to TRBD2. The junction had 17 bases not matched to a gene; V was cut back by 5 bases and J by 3 bases. The CDR3 totals 18 residues. The V gene's germline CDR1 is SGHAT and CDR2 FQDESV (reference sequence). The CDR3 DNA reads TGTGCCAGCAGCCCAGGAATTAGCGGGAATAGTTTAGAAGAGACCCAGTACTTC. Its translation is CASSPGISGNSLEETQYF.

CDR3 bases: TGCAGTGCCGTCGGGAACGGTTACGAGCAGTACTTC. Translation gives CSAVGNGYEQYF. The chain uses TRBV20-1 and TRBJ2-5, with a tentative D call TRBD2 (5 bases). The DNA end is a closer match to TRBJ2-7, so the J assignment may be wrong. Germline loops: CDR1 DFQATT, CDR2 SNEGSKA (reference sequence). This CDR3 is 12 amino acids long.

The rearrangement uses TRBV6-1 and TRBJ2-6; D unclear. Looked up from germline, CDR1 is MNHNS and CDR2 is SASEGT. This CDR3 spans 17 amino acids. Trimming pared 6 bases from V and 1 base from J, leaving 16 bases between. The CDR3 DNA reads as TGTGCCAGCAGGGACGGTGGAGTTGGGTCTGGGGCCAACGTCCTGACTTTC. As protein: CASRDGGVGSGANVLTF.

This clonotype has only a few counts. This chain links TRBV10-3 with TRBJ2-3, with D perhaps TRBD1 or TRBD2 (5 bases each). The CDR3 is 16 residues long. Germline assignment: CDR1 ENHRY and CDR2 SYGVKD. V dropped 5 bases and J dropped 4 bases, with 19 bases sitting between them. CDR3 sequence (DNA): TGTGCCATCAGTTCGGGGCCCAAAAAGGTCCCAGATACGCAGTATTTT. Protein product: CAISSGPKKVPDTQYF.

V and J are TRBV20-1 and TRBJ1-2; tentatively, D is TRBD1 (5 bases). Germline lookup yields CDR1 DFQATT and CDR2 SNEGSKA (reference sequence). The CDR3 length is 15 residues. V dropped 3 bases and J dropped 4 bases, with 18 bases sitting between them. The CDR3 spells CSASGRGSLVYGYTF. CDR3 nucleotides: TGCAGTGCTAGCGGGAGGGGCAGTTTAGTCTATGGCTACACCTTC.

The rearrangement uses TRBV12-3 or TRBV12-4 and TRBJ2-7; 10 nucleotides align to TRBD1. J lost 5 bases, V lost 8 bases, and 9 bases had no gene match. The CDR3 consists of 14 residues. The CDR3 loop reads CASWDRDRGHEQYF. Here the CDR3 DNA reads TGTGCCAGCTGGGACCGGGACAGGGGACACGAGCAGTACTTC.

This clonotype was counted only a few times. CDR3 protein: CASSFRQTEAFF. CDR3 in DNA: TGTGCCAGCAGTTTTAGACAGACAGAAGCTTTCTTT. The V call is TRBV12-3 or TRBV12-4, the J call TRBJ1-1, with D perhaps TRBD1 (5 bases). CDR3 size: 12 residues. The V and J ends lost 3 bases and 8 bases respectively, with 10 bases between them.

The chain links TRBV10-3 to TRBJ1-5, with unresolved D. V was shortened by 0 bases and J by 4 bases, with 13 bases between the two germline ends. CDR3 length: 16 residues. In germline, CDR1 is ENHRY, CDR2 SYGVKD. The CDR3 sequence is CAISESVRAGNQPQHF. CDR3 in DNA: TGTGCCATCAGTGAGTCAGTAAGGGCAGGTAATCAGCCCCAGCATTTT.

The chain's CDR3 is CASSLTSGRGYTF. In DNA, the CDR3 is TGTGCCAGCAGCCTTACATCGGGGAGAGGCTACACCTTC. The chain recombines TRBV27 with TRBJ1-2; D unresolved. Trimming stripped 6 bases from V and 8 bases from J, with 16 bases between. Germline V gene sequence: CDR1 MNHEY, CDR2 SMNVEV (reference sequence). This CDR3 spans 13 amino acids.

The chain couples TRBV9 to TRBJ1-1; D possibly corresponds to TRBD1 (5 bases). This CDR3 is built from 15 residues. V lost 3 bases, J lost 4 bases, and 16 bases lay in between. CDR1 and CDR2 (germline): SGDLS, YYNGEE. In nucleotides, the CDR3 is TGTGCCAGCAGCGGGGGAGGGGTATTAGGCACTGAAGCTTTCTTT. The encoded protein is CASSGGGVLGTEAFF.

The chain uses TRBV29-1 and TRBJ2-1, with D maybe TRBD2 (5 bases). Germline CDR1 and CDR2: SQVTM and ANQGSEA. V lost 1 base and J 6 bases, leaving 10 bases between the germline ends. This CDR3 is built from 13 residues. The CDR3 DNA follows: TGCAGCGTTGAAGGAATCCGGGGCAATGAGCAGTTCTTC. Protein: CSVEGIRGNEQFF.

The V call is TRBV20-1, the J call TRBJ2-1; 8 bases are shared with TRBD2. This CDR3 has 14 amino acids. Germline V gene lookup returns CDR1 DFQATT and CDR2 SNEGSKA (reference sequence). V dropped 6 bases and J dropped 4; count of bases not matched to a gene: 8. DNA of the CDR3: TGCAGTGCCCCTATAGCGGGGAGATACAATGAGCAGTTCTTC. Translation gives CSAPIAGRYNEQFF.

This clonotype was counted between two and nine times. This chain joins TRBV7-3 and TRBJ2-5, with no clear D. V dropped 4 bases and J dropped 2 bases, with 14 bases sitting between them. The germline CDR1 and CDR2 sequences are SGHTA and FQGTGA. The CDR3 contains 15 residues. The CDR3 loop reads CASSSYSTGQETQYF. The CDR3 DNA reads TGTGCCAGCAGCTCATACTCGACTGGACAAGAGACCCAGTACTTC.

The chain combines TRBV14 with TRBJ1-3, with a possible D match to TRBD1 (6 bases). Germline V gene sequence: CDR1 SGHDN, CDR2 FVKESK. CDR3 size: 14 residues. Trimming took 11 bases from V and 2 from J, leaving 16 bases between them. The CDR3: CAGTTNRAGNTIYF. The CDR3 region has the DNA TGTGCCGGCACCACCAACAGGGCTGGAAACACCATATATTTT.

The chain combines TRBV20-1 with TRBJ1-2; D gene uncertain. Germline values: CDR1 DFQATT, CDR2 SNEGSKA (reference sequence). The V and J ends lost 0 bases and 8 bases respectively, with 13 bases between them. There are 13 residues in the CDR3. This chain's CDR3 is CSARDRLTGGYTF. In DNA form, the CDR3 reads TGCAGTGCTAGAGACAGGTTAACGGGCGGCTACACCTTC.

V is TRBV29-1 and J is TRBJ2-7, with D possibly being TRBD1 (5 bases). Germline CDR1 reads SQVTM; CDR2 reads ANQGSEA. Trimming left V 4 bases short and J 0 bases short, with 13 bases between. There are 14 residues in the CDR3. CDR3 coding DNA: TGCAGCGTTGTGGGGCTTGATAGCTCCTACGAGCAGTACTTC. It is translated as CSVVGLDSSYEQYF.

The rearrangement links TRBV20-1 to TRBJ2-7; D is ambiguous. V was pared by 6 bases and J by 1 base, with 16 bases between. Germline V gives CDR1 DFQATT, CDR2 SNEGSKA (reference sequence). This CDR3 contains 14 residues. The CDR3 bases are TGCAGTGCGGCCCCGGGCGCTGGGTCCTACGAGCAGTACTTC. Its protein is CSAAPGAGSYEQYF.

The rearrangement links TRBV25-1 to TRBJ2-3, with 7 bases that match TRBD1. The CDR3 runs to 12 residues. V dropped 4 bases and J dropped 12; count of bases not matched to a gene: 7. Germline loops: CDR1 MGHDK, CDR2 SYGVNS. The CDR3 DNA reads TGTGCCAGCAGTGGGGACAGCCTATTCCAGTATTTT. This gives the protein CASSGDSLFQYF. The complete variable domain, with remaining parts taken from reference TRBV25-1 and TRBJ2-3, reads EADIYQTPRYLVIGTGKKITLECSQTMGHDKMYWYQQDPGMELHLIHYSYGVNSTEKGDLSSESTVSRIRTEHFPLTLESARPSHTSQYLCASSGDSLFQYFGPGTRLTVL.

In this sample, this clonotype turned up a few times. This chain uses TRBV15 with TRBJ2-3; the D gene is possibly TRBD1 (6 bases). In germline, CDR1 is LNHNV, CDR2 YYDKDF (reference sequence). CDR3 size: 12 residues. Trimming shortened V by 1 base and J by 11 bases, and 10 bases separated the two germline ends. The CDR3 DNA reads as TGTGCCACCAGCAGAGTACCGGGACAGCAGTATTTT. As protein: CATSRVPGQQYF. Full variable domain (missing parts from reference TRBV15 and TRBJ2-3): DAMVIQNPRYQVTQFGKPVTLSCSQTLNHNVMYWYQQKSSQAPKLLFHYYDKDFNNEADTPDNFQSRRPNTSFCFLDIRSPGLGDTAMYLCATSRVPGQQYFGPGTRLTVL.

The DNA of the CDR3 is TGTGCCAGCACCCTAAGGGTGACAGAGTTCGGCGGGGAGCTGTTTTTT. Protein: CASTLRVTEFGGELFF. The rearrangement joins TRBV11-1 to TRBJ2-2; weak D call: TRBD1 (5 bases). The V and J ends lost 7 bases and 7 bases respectively, with 22 bases between them. This CDR3 contains 16 residues. Germline V gene sequence: CDR1 SGHAT, CDR2 FQDESV (reference sequence).

The chain joins TRBV28 to TRBJ2-7; TRBD2 is a possible D gene (6 bases). Germline V lookup: CDR1 MDHEN, CDR2 SYDVKM. V shed 6 bases and J shed 2 bases, with 11 bases lying between them. The CDR3 has 13 amino acids. The CDR3 nucleotides read TGTGCCAGCAGGCCCGGCGGGGCCTACGAGCAGTACTTC. Protein product: CASRPGGAYEQYF.